This is a list of T cell receptor beta chains from one sample in a study of blood T cell repertoires in COVID-19. Here immunoSEQ multiplex PCR was the method, and the copy in TCRdb shows in-frame clones only, minus some. The sample yields more than 90,000 clones, about 90% seen once. Sequenced sample: peripheral blood. Every receptor here comes from a human donor in a cohort sampled during active COVID-19. CDR3s include the opening cysteine and the closing phenylalanine or tryptophan. Fields, in order: V gene, clone size, J gene, D gene, CDR3 DNA, CDR3 protein. D genes are given only for firm matches. Rows may omit the clone size; those that give it use once, few, many or a size class.

TRBV2,once,TRBJ1-1,NA,TGTGCCACCAAGCAACGGGGGACGAACACTGAAGCTTTCTTT,CATKQRGTNTEAFF
TRBV12-3/TRBV12-4,NA,TRBJ2-1,NA,TGTGCCAGCAGTTTAGGGGCTGAGCAGTTCTTC,CASSLGAEQFF
TRBV19,NA,TRBJ2-2,TRBD1,TGTGCCAGTAGTTCGGACAGGGCGAACACCGGGGAGCTGTTTTTT,CASSSDRANTGELFF
TRBV30,NA,TRBJ1-2,TRBD1,TGTGCCTGGAGTCTGTTAGGGACAGGGAAATTAGGCTACACCTTC,CAWSLLGTGKLGYTF
TRBV19,NA,TRBJ1-3,NA,TGTGCCAGTAGACCGATCGGGGGGGTCGGAAACACCATATATTTT,CASRPIGGVGNTIYF
TRBV19,NA,TRBJ1-1,TRBD1,TGTGCCAGTAGAAGTATATTTGCGGGGGGACAGGGTCGAGGGGCCAGCACTGAAGCTTTCTTT,CASRSIFAGGQGRGASTEAFF
TRBV2,NA,TRBJ2-7,TRBD1,TGTGCCAGCAGGTTACAGGGGGTCGTTTCCTACGAGCAGTACTTC,CASRLQGVVSYEQYF
TRBV5-1,NA,TRBJ2-2,NA,TGCGCCAGCAGCCCACAGGGTTACGACACCGGGGAGCTGTTTTTT,CASSPQGYDTGELFF
TRBV5-1,NA,TRBJ1-1,TRBD1,TGCGCCAGCAGCTTATCAAGGGGGCGAAGTCTTGAAGCTTTCTTT,CASSLSRGRSLEAFF
TRBV6-5,NA,TRBJ1-5,TRBD1,TGTGCCAGCAGGCAGACAGGGGATCAGCCCCAGCATTTT,CASRQTGDQPQHF
TRBV19,NA,TRBJ2-6,NA,TGTGCCAGTAGTATTTCAGTTGGGGCCAACGTCCTGACTTTC,CASSISVGANVLTF
TRBV12-1,NA,TRBJ2-7,NA,TGTGCCAGCAGCCCCAGGTTAGCGGACCCATACGAGCAGTACTTC,CASSPRLADPYEQYF
TRBV12-3/TRBV12-4,NA,TRBJ1-1,NA,TGTGCCAGCAGTCAACAGGGTTCGGGTGAAGCTTTCTTT,CASSQQGSGEAFF
TRBV5-1,NA,TRBJ2-3,NA,TGCGCCAGCAGCTTGGAAAACACCGGGACTGCCCCCGATACGCAGTATTTT,CASSLENTGTAPDTQYF
TRBV18,once,TRBJ2-5,TRBD2,TGTGCCACCGAAGCGGGGTTGAAAGAGACCCAGTACTTC,CATEAGLKETQYF
TRBV5-1,NA,TRBJ2-5,TRBD1,TGCGCCAGCAGCCTCAGGGGGCGGGAGACCCAGTACTTC,CASSLRGRETQYF
TRBV30,NA,TRBJ2-7,TRBD1,TGTGCCTGGAGTGTAGCCAGGGGGCCCTACGAGCAGTACTTC,CAWSVARGPYEQYF
TRBV11-2,NA,TRBJ2-7,NA,TGTGCCAGCAGCTTAGATCGAGTGTCTAGCGTCGACTTC,CASSLDRVSSVDF
TRBV4-2,NA,TRBJ2-2,NA,TGTGCCAGCAGCCAACAGAAAGACGGGGTGGTAGAGCTGTTTTTT,CASSQQKDGVVELFF
TRBV5-1,NA,TRBJ1-4,NA,TGCGCCAGTGGTCCAGGGTCGGCTAATGAAAAACTGTTTTTT,CASGPGSANEKLFF
TRBV2,NA,TRBJ1-1,TRBD1,TGTGCCAGCAGCAGGACAGGGCCGAACACTGAAGCTTTCTTT,CASSRTGPNTEAFF
TRBV27,NA,TRBJ1-1,NA,TGTGCCAGCAGTTTATCGGGGGGGAACACTGAAGCTTTCTTT,CASSLSGGNTEAFF
TRBV5-4,NA,TRBJ2-1,TRBD2,TGTGCCAGCAGCTCCCCCCCTAGCGGGAGGCCGCAGTTCTTC,CASSSPPSGRPQFF
TRBV6-5,NA,TRBJ1-6,TRBD1,TGTGCCAGCAGTTTCGGACAGGTTAATTCACCCCTCCACTTT,CASSFGQVNSPLHF
TRBV5-4,NA,TRBJ1-1,NA,TGTGCCAGCAGCCCTACCCGGGGTGTCAGTATGAACACTGAAGCTTTCTTT,CASSPTRGVSMNTEAFF
TRBV7-6,NA,TRBJ2-2,NA,TGTGCCAGCAGCCCATCCACCCAGGCCGGGGAGCTGTTTTTT,CASSPSTQAGELFF
TRBV11-2,NA,TRBJ1-2,TRBD1,TGTGCCAGCAGCTCCTTGGACAGGGGAGGCTACACCTTC,CASSSLDRGGYTF
TRBV18,NA,TRBJ1-5,NA,TGTGCCAGCTCAGAGTTGGAGGGAACGGCTCAGCCCCAGCATTTT,CASSELEGTAQPQHF
TRBV19,NA,TRBJ1-5,NA,TGTGCCAGTAGTTGGCAGGGAGGTCAGCCCCAGCATTTT,CASSWQGGQPQHF
TRBV5-1,NA,TRBJ2-3,TRBD1,TGCGCCAGCAGCCTATCATGGACAGGGATTCCCACAGATACGCAGTATTTT,CASSLSWTGIPTDTQYF
TRBV4-1,NA,TRBJ2-7,TRBD2,TGCGCCAGCAGCCAAGGGGCAGGGAGGGGATACGAGCAGTACTTC,CASSQGAGRGYEQYF
TRBV18,few,TRBJ1-4,NA,TGTGCCAGCTCACCTGGGCAGGGTAATGAAAAACTGTTTTTT,CASSPGQGNEKLFF
TRBV11-3,once,TRBJ2-5,TRBD2,TGTGCCAGCAGCTCCTTAGCGGGGGGCCAAGAGACCCAGTACTTC,CASSSLAGGQETQYF
TRBV7-2,NA,TRBJ2-5,NA,TGTGCCAGCAGCTTAGGCCGGGTGCGTTCGCAAGAGACCCAGTACTTC,CASSLGRVRSQETQYF
TRBV5-1,NA,TRBJ1-6,NA,TGCGCCAGCAGAACTGACAGAAATTATAATTCACCCCTCCACTTT,CASRTDRNYNSPLHF